The rows below give T cell receptor beta chains drawn from one sample of a study of T cell responses to AZD1222 COVID-19 vaccine. Only in-frame clones appear in the TCRdb table, and some are missing; sequencing was by immunoSEQ multiplex PCR. Of under 110,000 clones listed, about 90% are singletons. Source: peripheral blood, taken on day 0 of AZD1222 vaccination. These TCRs come from an adult in good health. CDR3s include the opening cysteine and the closing phenylalanine or tryptophan. D genes are given only for firm matches. Clone size is shown for a subset of rows, as once, few, many or a class of expanded clone.

TRBD1	TRBJ1-4	.	TRBV29-1	CSVPSGGRGVEKLFF	TGCAGCGTCCCCTCAGGGGGCCGAGGTGTTGAAAAACTGTTTTTT
.	TRBJ2-7	.	TRBV5-6	CASTHGASSYEQYF	TGTGCCAGCACCCACGGGGCGAGCTCCTACGAGCAGTACTTC
TRBD2	TRBJ2-7	.	TRBV19	CASSPPGGRASYEQYF	TGTGCCAGTAGTCCCCCGGGAGGCAGGGCTTCCTACGAGCAGTACTTC
.	TRBJ2-1	.	TRBV3-1/TRBV3-2	CASSQSVQIGQFF	TGTGCCAGCAGCCAATCCGTCCAGATCGGACAGTTCTTC
.	TRBJ2-6	.	TRBV28	CASTPIGGWGPPNSSGANVLTF	TGTGCCAGCACTCCAATTGGGGGTTGGGGTCCACCAAACAGCTCTGGGGCCAACGTCCTGACTTTC
TRBD2	TRBJ2-3	.	TRBV7-9	CASSPGTRSTDTQYF	TGTGCCAGCAGCCCAGGGACTAGAAGCACAGATACGCAGTATTTT
.	TRBJ2-7	.	TRBV6-2/TRBV6-3	CASSYSGSYEQYF	TGTGCCAGCAGTTACAGCGGCTCCTACGAGCAGTACTTC
.	TRBJ2-7	.	TRBV2	CASRHSYEQYF	TGTGCCAGCAGACACTCCTACGAGCAGTACTTC
TRBD1	TRBJ2-4	.	TRBV29-1	CSVVGQLNIQYF	TGCAGCGTTGTGGGACAGCTAAACATTCAGTACTTC
.	TRBJ1-1	.	TRBV2	CASSLMNTEAFF	TGTGCCAGCAGCTTAATGAACACTGAAGCTTTCTTT
.	TRBJ2-3	.	TRBV24-1	CATSGNRATDTQYF	TGTGCCACCAGTGGCAACCGGGCGACAGATACGCAGTATTTT
.	TRBJ2-7	.	TRBV2	CASRDAEPYEQYF	TGTGCCAGCAGGGACGCCGAGCCATACGAGCAGTACTTC
.	TRBJ2-3	.	TRBV15	CATSQVLGVFTDTQYF	TGTGCCACCAGCCAAGTTTTGGGGGTTTTCACAGATACGCAGTATTTT
.	TRBJ1-1	.	TRBV10-3	CGTTYGDTEAFF	TGTGGCACGACCTACGGGGACACTGAAGCTTTCTTT
TRBD2	TRBJ2-7	few	TRBV27	CASSLRSSGSSLGSYEQYF	TGTGCCAGCAGTTTAAGGTCTAGCGGGAGTTCGCTGGGGAGCTACGAGCAGTACTTC
.	TRBJ1-1	.	TRBV5-1	CASSLGWGSAITEAFF	TGCGCCAGCAGTCTGGGGTGGGGTTCGGCCATCACTGAAGCTTTCTTT
.	TRBJ2-7	once	TRBV28	CATRGGRYEQYF	TGTGCCACCCGCGGCGGAAGATACGAGCAGTACTTC
.	TRBJ2-1	.	TRBV19	CASSIGPEPYNEQFF	TGTGCCAGTAGTATCGGACCTGAACCCTACAATGAGCAGTTCTTC
.	TRBJ1-5	.	TRBV4-2	CASSQDLGQPQHF	TGTGCCAGCAGCCAAGATCTGGGACAGCCCCAGCATTTT
TRBD2	TRBJ2-7	.	TRBV18	CASSPVAGGSYEQYF	TGTGCCAGCTCACCAGTAGCGGGAGGATCCTACGAGCAGTACTTC
.	TRBJ2-7	.	TRBV23-1	CASSQSCGGWDAYF	TGCGCCAGCAGTCAATCGTGTGGTGGTTGGGATGCGTACTTC
.	TRBJ1-6	once	TRBV2	CATQDSVSSYNSPLHF	TGTGCCACCCAGGACAGCGTGAGCTCCTATAATTCACCCCTCCACTTT
.	TRBJ2-7	.	TRBV6-5	CASSTPTGLDEQYF	TGTGCCAGCAGTACCCCTACAGGGTTGGACGAGCAGTACTTC
TRBD1	TRBJ1-1	.	TRBV5-1	CASSSQGPPGTEAFF	TGCGCCAGCAGCTCACAGGGGCCGCCTGGCACTGAAGCTTTCTTT
TRBD1	TRBJ1-2	few	TRBV29-1	CSAGQGNYGYTF	TGCAGCGCGGGACAGGGGAACTATGGCTACACCTTC
.	TRBJ1-2	once	TRBV11-2	CASSSERGGYTF	TGTGCCAGCAGCTCAGAACGAGGAGGCTACACCTTC
TRBD2	TRBJ2-2	.	TRBV6-6	CASSRTSGNTGELFF	TGTGCCAGCAGTCGGACTAGCGGGAACACCGGGGAGCTGTTTTTT
TRBD2	TRBJ2-7	.	TRBV7-9	CASSTRTSGTSSYEQYF	TGTGCCAGCAGCACCCGGACTAGCGGCACAAGCTCCTACGAGCAGTACTTC
TRBD2	TRBJ2-1	once	TRBV4-1	CASSHLTGLAGHNEQFF	TGCGCCAGCAGCCACCTAACTGGACTAGCGGGCCACAATGAGCAGTTCTTC
TRBD1	TRBJ2-3	.	TRBV2	CASSDQGGRDTQYF	TGTGCCAGCAGTGATCAAGGGGGCAGGGATACGCAGTATTTT
TRBD1	TRBJ1-4	.	TRBV14	CASSQSRDRYNEKLFF	TGTGCCAGCAGCCAGTCCAGGGACAGATATAATGAAAAACTGTTTTTT
TRBD2	TRBJ2-7	once	TRBV12-3/TRBV12-4	CASSFLGTTEQYF	TGTGCCAGCAGTTTCCTCGGGACTACCGAGCAGTACTTC
TRBD2	TRBJ2-2	.	TRBV24-1	CATGLAGGWVGELFF	TGTGCCACGGGACTAGCGGGAGGTTGGGTCGGGGAGCTGTTTTTT
TRBD2	TRBJ2-7	.	TRBV7-2	CASSQAGGSYEQYF	TGTGCCAGCAGCCAAGCGGGAGGCTCCTACGAGCAGTACTTC
.	TRBJ2-5	.	TRBV6-5	CASSPQLAQETQYF	TGTGCCAGCAGCCCACAGCTGGCCCAAGAGACCCAGTACTTC
.	TRBJ1-2	.	TRBV13	CASSPRGGYGYTF	TGTGCCAGCAGCCCACGGGGCGGCTATGGCTACACCTTC
.	TRBJ2-1	.	TRBV11-3	CASSFGWANEQFF	TGTGCCAGCAGCTTTGGTTGGGCTAATGAGCAGTTCTTC
.	TRBJ2-1	.	TRBV27	CASSLGGPWVF	TGTGCCAGCAGTTTAGGGGGACCATGGGTCTTC
TRBD1	TRBJ2-7	.	TRBV6-5	CASTSDRGKSYEQYF	TGTGCCAGCACCTCCGACAGGGGGAAGTCCTACGAGCAGTACTTC
TRBD1	TRBJ1-3	.	TRBV9	CASSVTGGSGNTIYF	TGTGCCAGCAGCGTGACAGGGGGCTCTGGAAACACCATATATTTT
TRBD2	TRBJ2-2	.	TRBV19	CASSTSGSGTGELFF	TGTGCCAGTAGCACTAGCGGGAGTGGAACCGGGGAGCTGTTTTTT
.	TRBJ2-7	.	TRBV28	CASSLKGQYYEQYF	TGTGCCAGCAGTTTAAAGGGGCAATACTACGAGCAGTACTTC